This entry is about one T cell receptor beta chain. What it recognizes is unknown. Profiling relied on immunoSEQ multiplex PCR, and the TCRdb table lists in-frame clones only, not all of them. Among about 240,000 clones listed, about 90% were seen once. These data belong to a study of cytomegalovirus exposure and HLA in healthy donors. Overall study: The 95 to 150 validation repertoires used the same platform as the 500 to 700 first-cohort repertoires, a later analysis reported. Study results and caveats: The investigators catalogued about 170 TCR beta chains as cytomegalovirus-associated. Diagnosis of cytomegalovirus status made by the classifier reportedly showed high specificity and sensitivity. The tendency of first-cohort TCR clusters to co-occur in the 100 to 150 validation repertoires emerged from a later analysis.

V lost 8 bases and J lost 3; bases outside the gene matches: 5. This CDR3 region has 13 residues. Germline values: CDR1 SGHRS, CDR2 YFSETQ. The sequence was collected from a woman between 25 and 40 years old in good health and CMV-seropositive. The chain is built from TRBV5-1 and TRBJ2-1, with TRBD1 matching over 7 bases. Sequenced input: PBMCs. CDR3 DNA: TGCGCCAGTACCGGGACAGACTACAATGAGCAGTTCTTC. Its protein product is CASTGTDYNEQFF.